One sample yielded the 7 T cell receptor beta chains listed below, sequenced in a study of T cell responses to AZD1222 COVID-19 vaccine. This table comes from immunoSEQ multiplex PCR, and its TCRdb copy is limited to in-frame clones, with some not included. The sample has 160,000 or so clones, 85% to 90% seen once. Sequencing used peripheral blood, obtained 28 days after the second dose of the MenACWY control vaccine. The receptors were gathered from an adult who received the MenACWY meningococcal vaccine as a control.

The chain has TRBV27 and TRBJ1-2; D uncertain. Germline CDR1 and CDR2: MNHEY and SMNVEV (reference sequence). The CDR3 is made up of 13 amino acids. The ends were cut back, 3 bases at V and 4 bases at J, with 9 bases in the middle. Written as DNA, the CDR3 is TGTGCCAGCAGTTTCACGACAAGCTATGGCTACACCTTC. Its protein product is CASSFTTSYGYTF.

This clone showed up just once. V gene TRBV11-2 combines with J gene TRBJ2-3; a possible D gene is TRBD2 (6 bases). Germline CDR1 and CDR2: SGHAT and FQNNGV. This CDR3 has 14 amino acids. Between the trimmed V and J ends, which lost 6 bases and 3 bases, there was a span of 13 bases. The CDR3 loop reads CASSRRGRTDTQYF. The CDR3 nucleotides are TGTGCCAGCAGTCGTCGGGGGAGGACAGATACGCAGTATTTT.

This clone was found once. The CDR3 protein is CASSQYRVVAFF. The CDR3 nucleotides are TGTGCCAGCAGCCAATACAGGGTAGTAGCTTTCTTT. The chain uses TRBV3-1 (or the pseudogene TRBV3-2) and TRBJ1-1; D is perhaps TRBD1 (6 bases). Germline-derived CDR1 and CDR2 are LGHDT and YNNKEL (reference sequence). The length of the CDR3 is 12 residues. Trimming stripped 2 bases from V and 10 bases from J, with 11 bases between.

The chain's CDR3 is CASSLTRTRTDTQYF. CDR3 nucleotide sequence: TGCGCCAGCAGCTTGACTAGGACAAGAACAGATACGCAGTATTTT. V and J are TRBV5-1 and TRBJ2-3; D tentatively fits TRBD1 or TRBD2 (5 bases each). The CDR3 consists of 15 residues. The V end lost 1 base, the J end lost 3 bases, and 12 bases lay between the germline ends. CDR1 is SGHRS, CDR2 YFSETQ, per germline.

The chain recombines TRBV4-1 with TRBJ2-1, with D maybe TRBD2 (6 bases). V was trimmed by 0 bases and J by 3 bases, leaving 15 bases between them. The CDR3 extends over 17 amino acids. Germline V gene sequence: CDR1 MGHRA, CDR2 YSYEKL. CDR3 amino acids: CASSQDLGGGGYNEQFF. For the CDR3, the DNA is TGCGCCAGCAGCCAAGATCTGGGGGGAGGAGGCTACAATGAGCAGTTCTTC.

The V call is TRBV14, the J call TRBJ1-4, with D unresolved. Germline assignment: CDR1 SGHDN and CDR2 FVKESK. Trimming cost V 1 base and J 8 bases, with 11 bases left between them. This CDR3 has 14 amino acids. The CDR3 DNA reads as TGTGCCAGCAGCCAAGGGTGGTACAGAGAAAAACTGTTTTTT. Translation: CASSQGWYREKLFF.

This clone was recorded only once. This sequence joins TRBV28 and TRBJ1-5; D call uncertain. CDR1 MDHEN and CDR2 SYDVKM come from the germline V gene. The CDR3 is 15 residues long. V was cut by 6 bases and J by 0 bases, with 12 bases left in between. Here the CDR3 reads CASSGSNPSNQPQHF. CDR3 in DNA: TGTGCCAGCAGCGGCAGTAACCCTAGCAATCAGCCCCAGCATTTT.